This is a list of T cell receptor beta chains from one sample in a study of T cells in narcolepsy. TCRdb's table, derived via immunoSEQ multiplex PCR, lists solely in-frame clones and lacks some. The repertoire holds 25,000 to 30,000 clones, with 80% to 90% as singletons. The sample comprised memory (CD45RA-) CD4+ T cells from blood. The receptors derive from a human donor in good health. Each CDR3 is given with its conserved first and last residue. D genes are given only for firm matches. Rows may omit the clone size; those that give it use once, few, many or a size class.

CDR3 DNA	CDR3 protein	D gene	V gene	J gene	clone size
TGTGCCAGCAGCCTAGTAGCAGATACGCAGTATTTT	CASSLVADTQYF	.	TRBV28	TRBJ2-3	.
TGTGCCAGCAGCGTAGGGCCAGCGAACACCGGGGAGCTGTTTTTT	CASSVGPANTGELFF	.	TRBV11-2	TRBJ2-2	.
TGCGCCAGCAGCCCCCATGAAGTTCGTGAGCAGTTCTTC	CASSPHEVREQFF	.	TRBV5-1	TRBJ2-1	.
TGTGCCAGCTCACCACCGACAGGGGGGGACACTGAAGCTTTCTTT	CASSPPTGGDTEAFF	TRBD1	TRBV18	TRBJ1-1	.
TGTGCCAGCAGTGAGTACGACGATCAGCCCCAGCATTTT	CASSEYDDQPQHF	.	TRBV6-1	TRBJ1-5	.
TGCAGCGTTGGTCACAGGGGTTGGGGAAATGAAGCTTTCTTT	CSVGHRGWGNEAFF	TRBD1	TRBV29-1	TRBJ1-1	.
TGTGCCAGCAGCGTAGAGACAGGGACTCAAGAGACCCAGTACTTC	CASSVETGTQETQYF	.	TRBV9	TRBJ2-5	.
TGTGCCAGCAGTCGAGGTAGCGGGGACCAAGAGACCCAGTACTTC	CASSRGSGDQETQYF	TRBD2	TRBV2	TRBJ2-5	.
TGTGCCAGCAGCTCCACAAAGGCTTACGAGCAGTACTTC	CASSSTKAYEQYF	.	TRBV5-4	TRBJ2-7	.
TGCGCCAGCAGCCCTCGACAGGGGGCACTGAATTCACCCCTCCACTTT	CASSPRQGALNSPLHF	TRBD1	TRBV5-1	TRBJ1-6	.
TGTGCCAGCAGCGTAGATCCAGGCGAATACCAAGAGACCCAGTACTTC	CASSVDPGEYQETQYF	.	TRBV9	TRBJ2-5	.
TGTGCCAGTAGTCCGGAGGACAGGGTGGGAAACATTCAGTACTTC	CASSPEDRVGNIQYF	TRBD1	TRBV19	TRBJ2-4	.
TGCGCCAGCAGCTCGGAGGGGGCATATGAGCAGTTCTTC	CASSSEGAYEQFF	.	TRBV5-1	TRBJ2-1	.
TGTGCCAGCAGCGTAGCTCCGGTGAACACTGAAGCTTTCTTT	CASSVAPVNTEAFF	.	TRBV9	TRBJ1-1	.
TGTGCCAGCAGCCCCCGGACAGTTAGTGGAGGCTACGAGCAGTACTTC	CASSPRTVSGGYEQYF	.	TRBV14	TRBJ2-7	once
TGCGCCAGCAGCTTGGGAGACGGACCGCAAGAGACCCAGTACTTC	CASSLGDGPQETQYF	.	TRBV5-1	TRBJ2-5	.
TGTGCCAGCAGCTTAGATAAGAGGACCAAGTTAGCTAACTATGGCTACACCTTC	CASSLDKRTKLANYGYTF	.	TRBV11-3	TRBJ1-2	.
TGTGCCAGCAGCGTCTGGGACAATGAGCAGTTCTTC	CASSVWDNEQFF	.	TRBV9	TRBJ2-1	.
TGTGCCAGCAGCTTAATGGGGGCCATGAACACTGAAGCTTTCTTT	CASSLMGAMNTEAFF	.	TRBV7-3	TRBJ1-1	.
TGCGCCAGCAGTGAGGAGAGGACAGGGAGGCGCACCGGGGAGCTGTTTTTT	CASSEERTGRRTGELFF	TRBD1	TRBV10-1	TRBJ2-2	.
TGTGCCAGCAGCGTAGGGTTGGCGGGGGGGCAAGAGACCCAGTACTTC	CASSVGLAGGQETQYF	TRBD2	TRBV9	TRBJ2-5	.
TGTGCCAGCAGCTTAAGCGGCGTCGGGTGGTACGAGCAGTACTTC	CASSLSGVGWYEQYF	.	TRBV7-8	TRBJ2-7	.
TGTGCCAGCCTCGGCAGGGGAAGAGATACGCAGTATTTT	CASLGRGRDTQYF	.	TRBV27	TRBJ2-3	.
TGTGCCAGTAGTGACCCTAGCGGGAAAAACATTCAGTACTTC	CASSDPSGKNIQYF	TRBD2	TRBV19	TRBJ2-4	.
TGCGCCAGCAGCTTGGGTTTGGCCCAAAAGACCGGGGAGCTGTTTTTT	CASSLGLAQKTGELFF	.	TRBV5-1	TRBJ2-2	.
TGTGCCAGTAGTATACAGGGTCGTGGGTATGGCTACACCTTC	CASSIQGRGYGYTF	.	TRBV19	TRBJ1-2	.
TGTGCCAGCAGTTTACAATCTTCGGCGGGGCGTCCATCGGATACGCAGTATTTT	CASSLQSSAGRPSDTQYF	.	TRBV28	TRBJ2-3	.
TGTGCCAGCAGCGGCGAGACAGGGTTTGCTACTGAAGCTTTCTTT	CASSGETGFATEAFF	TRBD1	TRBV25-1	TRBJ1-1	.
TGCAGCGTTGCGGACAGGGTAGGCCTGAATGAAAAACTGTTTTTT	CSVADRVGLNEKLFF	TRBD1	TRBV29-1	TRBJ1-4	.